This TCR beta chain was observed in a study of blood T cell repertoires in COVID-19. Here immunoSEQ multiplex PCR was the method, and the copy in TCRdb shows in-frame clones only, minus some. The profile shows over 130,000 clones, roughly four fifths of them singletons. This CDR3 is built from 13 residues. V lost 6 bases and J 8 bases, leaving 13 bases between the germline ends. Germline CDR1 reads MDHEN; CDR2 reads SYDVKM. The genes are TRBV28 and TRBJ2-2; D might be TRBD2 (6 bases). This sequence originates from a woman aged 60-75 years with acute or convalescent COVID-19. Sequenced input: peripheral blood. The DNA for the CDR3 is TGTGCCAGCAGACCCGGGAGTACGGGGGAGCTGTTTTTT. Its protein product is CASRPGSTGELFF.